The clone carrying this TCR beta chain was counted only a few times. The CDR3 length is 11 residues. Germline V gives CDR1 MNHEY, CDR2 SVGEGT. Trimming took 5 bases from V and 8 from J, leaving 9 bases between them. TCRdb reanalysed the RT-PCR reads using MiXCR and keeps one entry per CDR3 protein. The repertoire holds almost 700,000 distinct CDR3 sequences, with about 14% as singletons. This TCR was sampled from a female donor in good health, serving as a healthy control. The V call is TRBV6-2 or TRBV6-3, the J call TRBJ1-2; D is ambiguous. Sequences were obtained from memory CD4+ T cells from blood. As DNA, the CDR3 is TGTGCCAGCAGTGAGACGGCCGGCTACACCTTC. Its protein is CASSETAGYTF.